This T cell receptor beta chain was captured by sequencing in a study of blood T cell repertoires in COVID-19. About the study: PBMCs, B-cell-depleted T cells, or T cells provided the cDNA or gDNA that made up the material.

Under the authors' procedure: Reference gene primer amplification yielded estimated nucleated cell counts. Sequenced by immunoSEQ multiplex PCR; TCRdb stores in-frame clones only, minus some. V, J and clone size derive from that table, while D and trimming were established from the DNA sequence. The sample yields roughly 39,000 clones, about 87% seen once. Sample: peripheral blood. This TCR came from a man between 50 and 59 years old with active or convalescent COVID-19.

CDR3 bases: TGCAGTGCTAGTCCATCCTACAATGAGCAGTTCTTC. It is translated as CSASPSYNEQFF. The chain links TRBV20-1 to TRBJ2-1; D unclear. The CDR3 length is 12 residues. V was trimmed by 3 bases and J by 1 base, leaving 4 bases between them. CDR1 and CDR2 (germline): DFQATT, SNEGSKA (reference sequence).